Each of the 9 T cell receptor beta chains below was sequenced from the same sample in a study of PD-L1 blockade in urothelial cancer. The time point here: peripheral blood 6 weeks after treatment start. Some clones are missing from TCRdb's copy, which holds only in-frame ones; the method was immunoSEQ multiplex PCR. The sample yields 95,000 to 130,000 clones, around 89% seen once. The sequences come from PBMCs, collected around atezolizumab (anti-PD-L1) treatment. The receptors were gathered from a man aged 55 to 70 with urothelial cancer.

A single count supports this clone. The chain uses TRBV4-1 and TRBJ2-3; a possible D gene is TRBD2 (6 bases). The CDR3 has 16 residues. V was cut by 0 bases and J by 2 bases, with 12 bases left in between. The germline gives CDR1 MGHRA, CDR2 YSYEKL. The CDR3 DNA follows: TGCGCCAGCAGCCAAGAGGAAGCGGGTATCACAGATACGCAGTATTTT. This codes for CASSQEEAGITDTQYF.

The J gene is TRBJ2-7, the V gene TRBV5-1; 8 positions match TRBD1. The V and J ends lost 3 bases and 2 bases, in that order; junction bases with no gene match: 7. The CDR3 runs to 15 residues. Per germline, CDR1 SGHRS and CDR2 YFSETQ. This chain's CDR3 is CASSSTGDFTYEQYF. The CDR3 DNA sequence: TGCGCCAGCAGCTCGACAGGGGATTTTACCTACGAGCAGTACTTC.

The V call is TRBV4-1, the J call TRBJ1-5, with a tentative D call TRBD1 (5 bases). The germline CDR1 and CDR2 sequences are MGHRA and YSYEKL. The ends were cut back, 0 bases at V and 2 bases at J, with 17 bases in the middle. CDR3 size: 18 residues. The CDR3 coding sequence is TGCGCCAGCAGCCAAGAGGGGGGACTTGGGGCCGGCAATCAGCCCCAGCATTTT. Encoded protein: CASSQEGGLGAGNQPQHF.

Concerning this clone itself: An end of the junction differs from the germline gene, which may be a read error. The gene calls are TRBV7-2 and TRBJ1-5; 9 nucleotides match TRBD1. From germline, CDR1 is SGHTA and CDR2 FQGNSA. This CDR3 spans 12 amino acids. The CDR3 nucleotides are TGTGCCAGCAGCGCAGGGACAGGGCCTTTAATGTTC. The encoded protein is CASSAGTGPLMF.

For the CDR3, the DNA is TGTGCCAGCAGTCCGTTATATACAGGGTACGGTAGGGAAGATGAAAAACTGTTTTTT. It codes for CASSPLYTGYGREDEKLFF. The chain couples TRBV28 to TRBJ1-4; D is perhaps TRBD1 (6 bases). The V gene lost 5 bases and the J gene lost 6 bases, with 28 bases spanning the gap. This CDR3 comprises 19 residues. Looked up from germline, CDR1 is MDHEN and CDR2 is SYDVKM.

V usage is TRBV2 and J usage is TRBJ2-7, with 9 bases lining up with TRBD1. Germline-derived CDR1 and CDR2 are SNHLY and FYNNEI. The J segment lost 3 bases and the V segment lost 5 bases, leaving 5 bases of the junction unmatched. The CDR3 loop spans 14 amino acids. CDR3 bases: TGTGCCAGCAGTATCCGGACAGGGGACTACGAGCAGTACTTC. It encodes CASSIRTGDYEQYF.

Remarks on this clone: Germline is not matched at one junction end, which may reflect a read error. The rearrangement links TRBV5-1 to TRBJ2-7; TRBD2 might be the D (5 bases). Germline V gene sequence: CDR1 SGHRS, CDR2 YFSETQ. This CDR3 region has 13 residues. The CDR3: CASSPGLSSEQYF. CDR3 DNA sequence: TGCGCCAGCAGCCCAGGACTCTCCTCCGAGCAGTACTTC.

As DNA, the CDR3 is TGTGCCAGCAGCTTAGGGGACAGGGCTAATAATTCACCCCTCCACTTT. Encoded protein: CASSLGDRANNSPLHF. The rearrangement links TRBV13 to TRBJ1-6; TRBD1 aligns across 8 bases. The germline gives CDR1 PRHDT, CDR2 FYEKMQ (reference sequence). J was trimmed by 5 bases and V by 0 bases; bases with no gene match: 3. This CDR3 spans 16 amino acids.

V usage is TRBV15 and J usage is TRBJ1-1, with D maybe TRBD1 (5 bases). This CDR3 contains 14 residues. The V gene lost 5 bases and the J gene lost 6 bases, with 16 bases spanning the gap. Per the germline V gene, CDR1 is LNHNV and CDR2 is YYDKDF (reference sequence). CDR3 amino acids: CATSERGGGAEAFF. In nucleotides, the CDR3 is TGTGCCACCAGCGAAAGGGGCGGAGGGGCTGAAGCTTTCTTT.